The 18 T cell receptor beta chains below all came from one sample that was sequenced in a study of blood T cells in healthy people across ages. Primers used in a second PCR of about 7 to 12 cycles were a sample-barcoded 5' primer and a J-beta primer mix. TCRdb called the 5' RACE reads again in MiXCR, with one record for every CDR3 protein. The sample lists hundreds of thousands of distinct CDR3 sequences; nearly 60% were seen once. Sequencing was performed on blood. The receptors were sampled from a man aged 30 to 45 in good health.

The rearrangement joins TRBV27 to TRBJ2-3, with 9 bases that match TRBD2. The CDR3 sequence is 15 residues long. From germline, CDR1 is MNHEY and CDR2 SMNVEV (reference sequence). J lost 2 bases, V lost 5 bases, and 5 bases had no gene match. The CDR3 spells CASSPVAGVTDTQYF. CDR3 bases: TGTGCCAGCAGTCCCGTAGCGGGGGTCACAGATACGCAGTATTTT.

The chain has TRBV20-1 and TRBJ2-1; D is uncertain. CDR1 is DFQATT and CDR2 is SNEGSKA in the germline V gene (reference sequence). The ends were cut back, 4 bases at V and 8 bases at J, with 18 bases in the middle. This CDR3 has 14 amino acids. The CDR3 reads CSANLQRRRDEQFF. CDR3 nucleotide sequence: TGCAGTGCTAACTTACAGCGCCGTAGGGATGAGCAGTTCTTC.

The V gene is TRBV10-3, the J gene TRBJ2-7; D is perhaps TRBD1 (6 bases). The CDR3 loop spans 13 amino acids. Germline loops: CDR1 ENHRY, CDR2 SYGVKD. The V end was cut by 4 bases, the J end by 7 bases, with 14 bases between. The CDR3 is CAISGDIQEEQYF. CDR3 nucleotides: TGTGCCATCAGTGGGGACATCCAGGAGGAGCAGTACTTC.

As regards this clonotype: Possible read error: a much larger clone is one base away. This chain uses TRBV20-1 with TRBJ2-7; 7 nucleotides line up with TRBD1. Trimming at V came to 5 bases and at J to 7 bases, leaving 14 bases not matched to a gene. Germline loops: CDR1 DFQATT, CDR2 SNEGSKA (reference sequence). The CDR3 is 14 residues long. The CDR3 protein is CSAENRDRYNEQYF. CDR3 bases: TGCAGTGCTGAAAACCGGGACAGATACAATGAGCAGTACTTC.

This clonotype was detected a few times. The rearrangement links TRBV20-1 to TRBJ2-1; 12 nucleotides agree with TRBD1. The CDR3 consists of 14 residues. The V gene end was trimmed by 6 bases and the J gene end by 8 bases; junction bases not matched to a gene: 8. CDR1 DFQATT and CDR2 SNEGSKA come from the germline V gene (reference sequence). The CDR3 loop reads CSAAGTGGRDEQFF. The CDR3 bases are TGCAGTGCAGCCGGGACAGGGGGCAGGGATGAGCAGTTCTTC.

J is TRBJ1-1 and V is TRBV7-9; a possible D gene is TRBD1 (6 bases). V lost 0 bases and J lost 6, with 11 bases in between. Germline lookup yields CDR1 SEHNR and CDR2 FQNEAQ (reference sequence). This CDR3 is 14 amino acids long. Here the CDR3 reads CASSLALDSPEAFF. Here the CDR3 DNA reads TGTGCCAGCAGCTTAGCACTGGACAGCCCTGAAGCTTTCTTT.

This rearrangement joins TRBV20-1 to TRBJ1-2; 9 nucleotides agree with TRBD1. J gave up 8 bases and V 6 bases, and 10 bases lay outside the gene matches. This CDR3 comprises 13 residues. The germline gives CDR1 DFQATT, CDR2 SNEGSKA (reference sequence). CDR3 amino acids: CSAGDRDRYGYTF. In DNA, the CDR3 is TGCAGTGCCGGGGACAGGGATCGATACGGCTACACCTTC.

CDR3 protein: CASSLIVRDGYTF. The CDR3 region has the DNA TGTGCCAGCAGTTTAATCGTCAGGGATGGCTACACCTTC. The V and J genes are TRBV28 and TRBJ1-2; tentative D call: TRBD1 (5 bases). The length of the CDR3 is 13 residues. CDR1 MDHEN and CDR2 SYDVKM come from the germline V gene. Trimming removed 2 bases from V and 6 bases from J, with 10 bases in between.

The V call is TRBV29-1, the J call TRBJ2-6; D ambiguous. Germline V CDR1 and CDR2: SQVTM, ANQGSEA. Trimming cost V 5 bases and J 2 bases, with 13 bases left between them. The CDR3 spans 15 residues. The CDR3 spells CSVSSGQTGANVLTF. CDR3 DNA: TGCAGCGTTTCGAGTGGGCAGACTGGGGCCAACGTCCTGACTTTC.

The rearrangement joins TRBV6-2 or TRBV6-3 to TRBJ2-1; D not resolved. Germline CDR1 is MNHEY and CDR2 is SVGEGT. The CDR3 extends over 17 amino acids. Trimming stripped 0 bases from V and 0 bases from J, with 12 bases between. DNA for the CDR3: TGTGCCAGCAGTTACTCCGGTCCCATCGACTCCTACAATGAGCAGTTCTTC. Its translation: CASSYSGPIDSYNEQFF.

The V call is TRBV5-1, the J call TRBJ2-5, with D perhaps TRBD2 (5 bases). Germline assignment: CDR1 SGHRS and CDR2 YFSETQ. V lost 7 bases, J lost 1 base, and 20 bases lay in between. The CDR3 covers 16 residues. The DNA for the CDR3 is TGCGCCAGCGGTCTCGAGGGAATGACCCTCCAAGAGACCCAGTACTTC. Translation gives CASGLEGMTLQETQYF.

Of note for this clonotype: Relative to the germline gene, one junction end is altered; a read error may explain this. In nucleotides, the CDR3 is TGCAGTGCTATTCACCATTTTGGGACAGATATGCAGTATTTT. This sequence encodes CSAIHHFGTDMQYF. The J gene is TRBJ2-3, the V gene TRBV20-1; TRBD1 aligns across 7 bases. The CDR3 contains 14 residues. Germline loops: CDR1 DFQATT, CDR2 SNEGSKA (reference sequence).

This CDR3 reads CASSLPGPIQETQYF. CDR3 nucleotides: TGTGCCAGCAGCTTACCAGGGCCCATCCAAGAGACCCAGTACTTC. V usage is TRBV7-2 and J usage is TRBJ2-5; D possibly corresponds to TRBD1 (5 bases). Per germline, CDR1 SGHTA and CDR2 FQGNSA. Trimming stripped 2 bases from V and 1 base from J, with 11 bases between. This CDR3 is built from 15 residues.

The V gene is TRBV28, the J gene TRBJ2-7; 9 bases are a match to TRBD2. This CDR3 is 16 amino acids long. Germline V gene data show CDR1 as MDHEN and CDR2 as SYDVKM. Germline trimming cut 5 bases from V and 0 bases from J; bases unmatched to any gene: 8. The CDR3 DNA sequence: TGTGCCAGCAGTGGGGCGGGGGGGCAAAGCTCCTACGAGCAGTACTTC. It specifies CASSGAGGQSSYEQYF.

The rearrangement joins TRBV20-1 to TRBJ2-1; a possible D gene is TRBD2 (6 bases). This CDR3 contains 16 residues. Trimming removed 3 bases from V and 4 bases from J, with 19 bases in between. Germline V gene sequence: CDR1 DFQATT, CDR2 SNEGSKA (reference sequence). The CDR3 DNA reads TGCAGTGCTAGGGGCCAGGACCCTGGGAGGTACAATGAGCAGTTCTTC. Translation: CSARGQDPGRYNEQFF.

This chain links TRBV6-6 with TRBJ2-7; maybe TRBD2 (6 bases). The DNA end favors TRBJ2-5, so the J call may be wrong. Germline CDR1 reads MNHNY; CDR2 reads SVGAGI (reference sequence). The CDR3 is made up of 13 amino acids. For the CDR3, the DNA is TGTGCCAGCCTGCAGGGAGGAATAGAGACCCAGTACTTC. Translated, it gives CASLQGGIETQYF.

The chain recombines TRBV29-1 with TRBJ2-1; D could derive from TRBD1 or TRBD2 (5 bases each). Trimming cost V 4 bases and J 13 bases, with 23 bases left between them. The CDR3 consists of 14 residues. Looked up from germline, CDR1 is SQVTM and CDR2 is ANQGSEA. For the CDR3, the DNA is TGCAGCGTTGTCGGTTCGATTGTAGGGGAGACCCAGTTCTTC. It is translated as CSVVGSIVGETQFF.

CDR3 bases: TGTGCCAGCAGTCAGGGACTAGCGTATTACAATGAGCAGTACTTC. Residues: CASSQGLAYYNEQYF. This chain links TRBV27 with TRBJ2-5; TRBD2 agrees at 10 bases. CDR1 is MNHEY and CDR2 is SMNVEV in the germline V gene (reference sequence). V trimming: 5 bases; J trimming: 11 bases; junction bases outside the gene matches: 14. This CDR3 spans 15 amino acids.